This T cell receptor (beta chain) was retrieved from a study of memory CD4+ T cells and cytomegalovirus serostatus (dated by TCRdb to about 2019). Describing the broader study: A total of 35 or so healthy Belgian adults, of whom 9 were CMV seropositive and approximately 25 were CMV seronegative, were included in the cohort. To replicate a published TCR-based CMV serostatus classifier, the study sequenced CD4+ memory TCRbeta repertoires from a Belgian cohort whose cytomegalovirus serostatus was known. What the study reported, not specific to this receptor: A median bootstrapped AUC of roughly 0.95 with a 95% CI of 0.76-1.00 was achieved on the Belgian cohort by the original-framework classifier. Only CD4+CD45RO+ memory cells were sequenced, unlike the original study, which covered naive and memory CD4+ and CD8+ populations. Of around 150 previously reported CMV-associated TCRbeta sequences, 67 appeared in the CD4+ memory repertoires, each in one to five individuals. Results were interpreted as suggesting that the CMV-associated TCR signature is largely present in the CD4+ memory repertoire. CMV serostatus prediction reached a median bootstrapped AUC of nearly 0.96 with the original framework and 0.9 to 0.93 with a US-trained random forest.

Points on this clone: The antigen this receptor binds is unknown. Base qualities were left out, and no much larger clone turns up one base away.

Genomic DNA was extracted from sorted cells with the Quick-DNA Microprep Kit. TCRbeta DNA was amplified with the immunoSEQ hsTCRbeta kit following the manufacturer's protocol. TCRbeta libraries were sequenced on an Illumina MiSeq instrument. For the original study's pipeline: After out-of-frame sequences were removed, 2.4 million or so distinct TCRbeta sequences remained, averaging about 67,000 per individual. Two values were used to score each individual: the count of over 150 previously reported CMV-associated TCRbeta sequences and the total count of productive distinct TCRbeta sequences. A beta-binomial model was reimplemented in Python, and scikit-learn random forests with default parameters were trained on US cohort data. Classifier performance on the Belgian cohort was summarized as median AUC with percentile confidence intervals calculated over 10,000 bootstrap iterations. TCRdb took this table from immuneACCESS and kept in-frame rearrangements with V and J called. Such tables lack part of the clones; where checked against another copy, unresolved V genes explain under half of the gap, and the rest is unexplained. The D gene and trimming were derived from the DNA, and the V and J assignments and clone size from that table. Here the sample has roughly 76,000 clones; roughly 80% occur a single time. The ten most abundant clones make up 2.6% of the sample.

From the cysteine through the phenylalanine, the CDR3 covers 13 amino acids. The CDR3 DNA has 39 bases and is translated from base 1. The germline V gene encodes CDR1 LNHDA and CDR2 SQIVND (reference sequence). Trimming takes 2 bases from V and 3 bases from J, and the germline ends sit 4 bases apart. A FACSAria II was used to sort memory CD4+ T cells, defined as single viable CD3+CD4+CD8-CD45RO+ cells. CMV serostatus was determined with a Roche Elecsys assay detecting serum IgG against CMV pp150, pp28, p38 and p52. Once the samples were thawed, total CD4+ T cells were enriched through positive selection using CD4 magnetic microbeads. The samples came from a different study that was designed specifically to examine the CD4+ T cell memory repertoire. Peripheral blood mononuclear cells were isolated and cryopreserved according to standard operating procedures, and serum was kept at -80 degrees C. CD3-PerCP (BW264/56), CD4-APC (RPA-T4), CD45RO-PE (UCHT1) and CD8-Pacific Orange (3B5) antibodies were used for staining, and non-viable cells were excluded with Sytox blue.

The sample consisted of memory CD4+ T cells from blood. The chain was built from TRBV19 and TRBJ2-2; the D gene lacks a confident call. This clonotype was sampled from an adult in good health and CMV-seropositive. The DNA sequence is given as TGTGCCAGTAGTATACAGTACACCGGGGAGCTGTTTTTT. This sequence encodes CASSIQYTGELFF.